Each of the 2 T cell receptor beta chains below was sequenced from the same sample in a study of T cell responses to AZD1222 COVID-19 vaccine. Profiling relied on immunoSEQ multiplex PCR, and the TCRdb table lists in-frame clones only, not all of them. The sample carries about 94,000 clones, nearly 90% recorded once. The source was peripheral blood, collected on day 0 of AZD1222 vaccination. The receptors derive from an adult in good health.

CDR3 coding DNA: TGTGCCAGCAGCGACGGACACCCTGAAGCTTTCTTT. It yields the protein CASSDGHPEAFF. The chain has TRBV6-5 and TRBJ1-1; TRBD1 is a possible D gene (5 bases). The CDR3 spans 12 residues. Trimming left V 6 bases short and J 6 bases short, with 11 bases between. The germline gives CDR1 MNHEY, CDR2 SVGAGI.

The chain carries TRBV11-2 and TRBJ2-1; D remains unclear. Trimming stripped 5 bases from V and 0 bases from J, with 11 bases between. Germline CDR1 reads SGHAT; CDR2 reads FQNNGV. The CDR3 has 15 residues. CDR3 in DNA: TGTGCCAGCAGCCCGCGGATTGACTCCTACAATGAGCAGTTCTTC. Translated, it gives CASSPRIDSYNEQFF.